These T cell receptor beta chains were read from a single sample in a study of cytomegalovirus exposure and HLA in healthy donors. The protocol was immunoSEQ multiplex PCR, while the TCRdb copy is restricted to in-frame clones and leaves out a portion. The sample has nearly 200,000 clones, roughly 73% seen once. The specimen was PBMCs. The receptors originated from a woman under 40 in good health and CMV-seropositive. CDR3s include the opening cysteine and the closing phenylalanine or tryptophan. Each record gives: V gene, D gene, J gene, clone size, CDR3 DNA, CDR3 protein. D genes are given only for firm matches. A row's size may be missing; if present it is once, few, many or a size class.

>TRBV5-6|TRBD2|TRBJ2-3|NA
TGTGCCAGCAGCTTGCCCGGGACTAGCGGGGGTAGCACAGATACGCAGTATTTT
CASSLPGTSGGSTDTQYF
>TRBV5-1|TRBD1|TRBJ1-2|NA
TGCGCCAGCAGCTTGGAGGGGGCTTCAAGCTATGGCTACACCTTC
CASSLEGASSYGYTF
>TRBV4-1|TRBD2|TRBJ2-1|NA
TGCGCCAGCAGCCAAGGTAATAGCGGGAGTGGTAATGAGCAGTTCTTC
CASSQGNSGSGNEQFF
>TRBV30|TRBD1|TRBJ1-5|few
TGTGCCTGGAGTGGACAGACAGGGAGTGGGGTATATAGCAATCAGCCCCAGCATTTT
CAWSGQTGSGVYSNQPQHF
>TRBV7-6|NA|TRBJ1-1|NA
TGTGCCAGCAGTAACCACTATGGGTTGAACACTGAAGCTTTCTTT
CASSNHYGLNTEAFF
>TRBV19|TRBD1|TRBJ1-1|NA
TGTGCCAGTAGTACGACAGGGGAGAGTGCGGCTTTCTTT
CASSTTGESAAFF
>TRBV10-3|TRBD1|TRBJ2-3|NA
TGTGCCATCAGTGGACAGGGAGTGACAGATACGCAGTATTTT
CAISGQGVTDTQYF
>TRBV6-1|NA|TRBJ1-1|NA
TGTGCCAGCAGTGAAGTAGGGGCGCGAGCTTTCTTT
CASSEVGARAFF
>TRBV4-1|NA|TRBJ1-2|NA
TGCGCCAGCAGCCAAGGGGAGGTTCTAAGAGATGGCTACACCTTC
CASSQGEVLRDGYTF
>TRBV5-1|TRBD1|TRBJ2-7|once
TGCGCCAGCAGCTTGGACGGACAGGGTATACTACGGCAGTACTTC
CASSLDGQGILRQYF
>TRBV5-1|TRBD2|TRBJ2-1|NA
TGCGCCAGCAGCTACGGACTAGCGGGGATCATCGATGAGCAGTTCTTC
CASSYGLAGIIDEQFF
>TRBV6-5|NA|TRBJ2-7|NA
TGTGCCAGCAAAGAGGGCCCTAACTTCTACGAGCAGTACTTC
CASKEGPNFYEQYF
>TRBV6-5|NA|TRBJ1-2|NA
TGTGCCAGCAGTTACTCGCAGGGAGGCTACACCTTC
CASSYSQGGYTF
>TRBV27|TRBD2|TRBJ2-2|NA
TGTGCCAGCAGTGGTAGCGGGGGCCCGAACACCGGGGAGCTGTTTTTT
CASSGSGGPNTGELFF
>TRBV27|NA|TRBJ2-5|NA
TGTGCCAGCAGTTTAACGGGGGTAGAGGGGATGTCGGGAGAGACCCAGTACTTC
CASSLTGVEGMSGETQYF
>TRBV9|TRBD1|TRBJ1-1|once
TGTGCCAGCAGCGTCTCGGGACAGCAAAGTGTAGAAGCTTTCTTT
CASSVSGQQSVEAFF
>TRBV28|NA|TRBJ2-3|NA
TGTGCCAACTCCGGGACAAGCACAGATACGCAGTATTTT
CANSGTSTDTQYF
>TRBV5-1|TRBD1|TRBJ1-5|NA
TGCGCCAGCAGCTTACAGGGGGCTGTCAATCAGCCCCAGCATTTT
CASSLQGAVNQPQHF
>TRBV5-1|NA|TRBJ2-2|NA
TGCGCCAGCAGTCGGGGACAACTCACCGGGGAGCTGTTTTTT
CASSRGQLTGELFF
>TRBV7-9|TRBD1|TRBJ2-1|once
TGTGCCAGCAGCTTAAAGGGGGCGGATGAGCAGTTCTTC
CASSLKGADEQFF
>TRBV18|NA|TRBJ1-1|once
TGTGCCAGCTTGCTAGGGGGGGGGCCGAACACTGAAGCTTTCTTT
CASLLGGGPNTEAFF
>TRBV7-3|NA|TRBJ1-2|NA
TGTGCCAGCAGCCCGACGGGCAGGGTTGGCTATGGCTACACCTTC
CASSPTGRVGYGYTF
>TRBV10-3|TRBD1|TRBJ2-7|few
TGTGCCACCGTGGGACAGGGCTACGAGCAGTACTTC
CATVGQGYEQYF
>TRBV5-1|TRBD1|TRBJ1-1|NA
TGCGCCAGCAGCTACAGGGGTGAGAACACTGAAGCTTTCTTT
CASSYRGENTEAFF
>TRBV19|NA|TRBJ1-1|NA
TGTGCCAGTGGCCAGGCGGGGGGCGCGAAAGCTTTCTTT
CASGQAGGAKAFF
>TRBV19|NA|TRBJ1-1|NA
TGTGCCAGTAGTATTACGGGAAATGAAGCTTTCTTT
CASSITGNEAFF
>TRBV4-3|TRBD2|TRBJ2-3|NA
TGCGCCAGCAGCCAAGATTTACTAGCGGGAACTAGCACAGATACGCAGTATTTT
CASSQDLLAGTSTDTQYF
>TRBV2|NA|TRBJ2-2|few
TGTGCCAGCAGTGAATACAGGGCCAACACCGGGGAGCTGTTTTTT
CASSEYRANTGELFF
>TRBV6-1|TRBD1|TRBJ1-5|NA
TGTGCCAGCAGTGGACAGGGGCTGCATCAGCCCCAGCATTTT
CASSGQGLHQPQHF
>TRBV7-8|TRBD1|TRBJ1-2|NA
TGTGCCAGCAGCCCTGACAGGGTCTATGGCTACACCTTC
CASSPDRVYGYTF
>TRBV28|TRBD2|TRBJ2-2|NA
TGTGCCAGCAGTCCTGCGGGACTAGCGGGGGGATCCACCGGGGAGCTGTTTTTT
CASSPAGLAGGSTGELFF
>TRBV5-1|TRBD1|TRBJ2-7|NA
TGCGCCAGCAGCTTGGGGGGGACAGCTGACTACGAGCAGTACTTC
CASSLGGTADYEQYF
>TRBV28|NA|TRBJ2-3|once
TGTGCCAGCAGTTTTGACAGGTTTTCGTCTAGCACAGATACGCAGTATTTT
CASSFDRFSSSTDTQYF
>TRBV4-3|NA|TRBJ2-3|NA
TGCGCCAGCAGCCAAGAGGGGGACTATACGCAGTATTTT
CASSQEGDYTQYF
>TRBV4-2|NA|TRBJ2-7|NA
TGTGCCAGCAGCCAAAGTGTGGGCCGGGACTCAACCTACGAGCAGTACTTC
CASSQSVGRDSTYEQYF
>TRBV28|NA|TRBJ1-5|NA
TGTGCCAGCAGTTTCGGGCAGGGGACCTACTACAATCAGCCCCAGCATTTT
CASSFGQGTYYNQPQHF
>TRBV4-1|TRBD2|TRBJ2-5|few
TGCGCCAGCAGCCAAGGGGGGACTAGCGGGAGGGTCTCGGAGACCCAGTACTTC
CASSQGGTSGRVSETQYF
>TRBV28|TRBD1|TRBJ1-2|few
TGTGCCAGCAGATTAGGGACAGCGAGCTATAGCTACACCTTC
CASRLGTASYSYTF
>TRBV5-4|NA|TRBJ1-1|NA
TGTGCCAGCAGCTTGGCCCAGAACACTGAAGCTTTCTTT
CASSLAQNTEAFF
>TRBV7-9|NA|TRBJ1-1|NA
TGTGCCAGCAGCTTAGTTCCAGGGAAAGAAGCTGAAGCTTTCTTT
CASSLVPGKEAEAFF
>TRBV7-2|NA|TRBJ2-3|NA
TGTGCCAGCAGCCCCCAGACTAGCACAGATACGCAGTATTTT
CASSPQTSTDTQYF
>TRBV4-3|NA|TRBJ2-7|NA
TGCGCCAGCAGCCAAGAGGGCGAGAGCTCCTACGAGCAGTACTTC
CASSQEGESSYEQYF
>TRBV27|NA|TRBJ2-1|NA
TGTGCCAGCAGTTCCAGGGCCTCCGGCAGTGAGCAGTTCTTC
CASSSRASGSEQFF
>TRBV9|TRBD1|TRBJ2-2|NA
TGTGCCAGCAGCGTAGGACCTAGACAGGGAGAGTATGGCGGGGAGCTGTTTTTT
CASSVGPRQGEYGGELFF
>TRBV5-1|TRBD2|TRBJ2-7|few
TGCGCCAGCAGCCTGACTAGCGGGAGCTCCTACGAGCAGTACTTC
CASSLTSGSSYEQYF
>TRBV7-6|NA|TRBJ2-3|once
TGTGCCAGCAGCTTAGGGTCTCGGGATACGCAGTATTTT
CASSLGSRDTQYF
>TRBV5-1|TRBD1|TRBJ2-6|NA
TGCGCCAGCAGCTTGAGGGGACAGGGAGGTGGGGCCAACGTCCTGACTTTC
CASSLRGQGGGANVLTF
>TRBV30|TRBD2|TRBJ2-7|NA
TGTGCCTGGAGTAATCTAGCGGGATGGGACTCCTACGAGCAGTACTTC
CAWSNLAGWDSYEQYF
>TRBV4-2|TRBD1|TRBJ1-1|NA
TGTGCCAGCAGCCAAGAGACAGGGTATACTGAAGCTTTCTTT
CASSQETGYTEAFF